This T cell receptor beta chain appears in the sequencing data of a study of T cell repertoires in cytomegalovirus infection. Study findings and constraints: Ex vivo, HLA-C-restricted CMV-specific TCR beta clonotypes prevailed over the rest of the response. People with CMV and the relevant HLA were identified by cumulative public TCR beta family frequency.

As concerns this clonotype: Its matching antigen is unknown.

The CDR3 is 13 amino acids. Trimming cost V 3 bases and J 5 bases; bases outside gene matches: 0. TCRdb re-analysed the reads in MiXCR, keeping a single row per CDR3 protein. Among 310,000 or so distinct CDR3 sequences listed, about a sixth were seen once. Sequenced sample: PBMCs. The V and J genes are TRBV12-3 or TRBV12-4 and TRBJ2-1; TRBD1 aligns across 8 bases. The receptor's source is a human donor in good health (CMV status not recorded). Some clones in this sample may be carry-over from other donors' samples. CDR3 amino acids: CASSLGQDNEQFF. The DNA for the CDR3 is TGTGCCAGCAGTTTGGGACAGGACAATGAGCAGTTCTTC.